Presented here are 32 T cell receptor beta chains from one specimen sequenced in a study of beta chain features in type 1 diabetes. cDNA synthesis used the whole RNA isolate, giving expressed TCRB sequences. Assay used: immunoSEQ multiplex PCR; TCRdb lists only in-frame clones, some missing. The table lists some 150,000 clones, around 13% of them singletons, with under 1.5% in the top ten. Antigens of these TCRs are unknown. Study-wide results and limits: Shortening that was moderate but significant affected the TCRB CDR3s of Type 1 diabetes patients in all four CD4+ subsets.

Sequenced material: central memory CD4+ T cells from blood. These receptors originate from a young man with type 1 diabetes.

In this sample, this clone turned up a few times. This rearrangement joins TRBV15 to TRBJ1-3; unclear D gene. CDR1 is LNHNV and CDR2 is YYDKDF in the germline V gene (reference sequence). There are 14 residues in the CDR3. Trimming cost V 0 bases and J 2 bases, with 5 bases left between them. The CDR3 nucleotides read TGTGCCACCAGCAGAGACTATACTGGAAACACCATATATTTT. It yields the protein CATSRDYTGNTIYF.

This clone turned up a few times. V usage is TRBV7-3 and J usage is TRBJ1-2; D gene uncertain. CDR1 SGHTA and CDR2 FQGTGA come from the germline V gene. This CDR3 has 17 residues. V was clipped by 2 bases and J by 2 bases, with 18 bases between them. The CDR3 nucleotides read TGTGCCAGCAGCTTATACCCGGGCAGCCGGATAAACTATGGCTACACCTTC. Its translation: CASSLYPGSRINYGYTF.

This clone showed up just a few times. V is TRBV7-2 and J is TRBJ2-5; 10 nucleotides align to TRBD2. Germline V gene data show CDR1 as SGHTA and CDR2 as FQGNSA. V was pared by 4 bases and J by 2 bases, with 7 bases of the junction left unmatched. The CDR3 totals 16 residues. CDR3 DNA: TGTGCCAGCAGCTCGCTAGCGGGGGTTGGGCAAGAGACCCAGTACTTC. This sequence encodes CASSSLAGVGQETQYF.

The V and J genes are TRBV9 and TRBJ1-5, with D uncertain. The CDR3 consists of 15 residues. Trimming removed 4 bases from V and 7 bases from J, with 18 bases in between. Per germline, CDR1 SGDLS and CDR2 YYNGEE. Written as DNA, the CDR3 is TGTGCCAGCAGCCCCTCGTGGGGATCCGTCCAGCCCCAGCATTTT. Its translation: CASSPSWGSVQPQHF.

J is TRBJ2-7 and V is TRBV18; 7 bases match TRBD1. CDR1 is KGHSH, CDR2 LQKENI, per germline. This CDR3 is built from 16 residues. The ends lost 1 base at V and 0 bases at J; junction bases unmatched: 6. The CDR3 coding sequence is TGTGCCAGCTCACCACAAGGGACAGTGGGCTCCTACGAGCAGTACTTC. It is translated as CASSPQGTVGSYEQYF.

This clone was counted only a few times. The gene calls are TRBV7-9 and TRBJ2-1, with D possibly called TRBD1 or TRBD2 (5 bases each). The CDR3 runs 15 residues. With 5 bases removed from V and 4 bases from J, the gap between germline ends came to 15 bases. Germline CDR1 and CDR2: SEHNR and FQNEAQ (reference sequence). The CDR3 coding sequence is TGTGCCAGCAGCCCCCCAGGGACGCCTTACAATGAGCAGTTCTTC. It codes for CASSPPGTPYNEQFF.

This clone has a handful of counts. The gene calls are TRBV5-6 and TRBJ1-1, with a weak D call TRBD1 (6 bases). The CDR3 has 16 residues. V shed 4 bases and J shed 1 base, with 17 bases lying between them. Germline CDR1 SGHDT, CDR2 YYEEEE. This CDR3 reads CASSTARTDKNTEAFF. CDR3 in DNA: TGTGCCAGCAGCACCGCGAGGACAGACAAGAACACTGAAGCTTTCTTT.

This clone was found many times. The chain joins TRBV5-1 to TRBJ2-5; no reliable D call. Between the trimmed V and J ends, which lost 4 bases and 2 bases, there was a span of 6 bases. This CDR3 comprises 12 residues. Per the germline V gene, CDR1 is SGHRS and CDR2 is YFSETQ. The CDR3 here is CASSLQQETQYF. CDR3 DNA sequence: TGCGCCAGCAGCCTTCAACAAGAGACCCAGTACTTC.

In DNA, the CDR3 is TGTGCCAGCAGTGATAGAATTCCCACCCCGACTGAAGCTTTCTTT. As protein: CASSDRIPTPTEAFF. The chain is built from TRBV2 and TRBJ1-1; D unclear. Germline lookup yields CDR1 SNHLY and CDR2 FYNNEI. Deletions cut 3 bases from V and 5 bases from J, with 16 bases between. CDR3 length equals 15 residues.

V gene TRBV28 combines with J gene TRBJ1-1; D gene ambiguous. Germline-derived CDR1 and CDR2 are MDHEN and SYDVKM. V was clipped by 1 base and J by 6 bases, with 12 bases between them. The CDR3 runs to 14 residues. This CDR3 reads CASSLSLYAAEAFF. The CDR3 coding sequence is TGTGCCAGCAGTTTATCTTTATACGCCGCTGAAGCTTTCTTT.

The J gene is TRBJ2-3, the V gene TRBV5-1; 8 nucleotides match TRBD1. CDR1 is SGHRS and CDR2 is YFSETQ in the germline V gene. The CDR3 extends over 18 amino acids. Germline trimming cut 4 bases from V and 4 bases from J; bases unmatched to any gene: 17. The CDR3 here is CASSRTNPGQATADTQYF. In DNA form, the CDR3 reads TGCGCCAGCAGCCGAACCAACCCGGGACAGGCTACGGCAGATACGCAGTATTTT.

The chain uses TRBV7-8 and TRBJ1-2, with TRBD1 matching over 9 bases. V lost 0 bases and J lost 5; bases outside the gene matches: 7. Germline loops: CDR1 SGHVS, CDR2 FQNEAQ. This CDR3 contains 16 residues. CDR3 residues: CASSLAGDREGYGYTF. For the CDR3, the DNA is TGTGCCAGCAGCTTAGCTGGGGACAGGGAAGGGTATGGCTACACCTTC.

This clone was detected a few times. The V gene is TRBV12-5, the J gene TRBJ2-3; the D is unclear. CDR1 is LGHNT and CDR2 is FRNRAP in the germline V gene. The ends were cut back, 7 bases at V and 0 bases at J, with 14 bases in the middle. The CDR3 spans 15 residues. The CDR3 region is CASAFGDPSTDTQYF. In DNA form, the CDR3 reads TGTGCTAGTGCCTTTGGGGATCCTAGCACAGATACGCAGTATTTT.

V and J are TRBV5-4 and TRBJ1-5, with TRBD1 matching over 7 bases. V trimming: 3 bases; J trimming: 2 bases; junction bases outside the gene matches: 2. This CDR3 comprises 14 residues. Germline V gene data show CDR1 as SGHNT and CDR2 as YYREEE (reference sequence). Here the CDR3 reads CASSSGQGNQPQHF. The DNA for the CDR3 is TGTGCCAGCAGCTCAGGACAGGGCAATCAGCCCCAGCATTTT.

This clone was counted between two and nine times. J is TRBJ1-2 and V is TRBV5-4, with D possibly being TRBD1 (6 bases). The CDR3 runs to 14 residues. The germline V gene encodes CDR1 SGHNT and CDR2 YYREEE (reference sequence). With 6 bases removed from V and 1 base from J, the gap between germline ends came to 13 bases. CDR3 nucleotides: TGTGCCAGCACCGACAGGAGAGATAACTATGGCTACACCTTC. It encodes CASTDRRDNYGYTF.

The table lists this clone with a few counts. This chain links TRBV5-1 with TRBJ2-2; D unresolved. V was clipped by 2 bases and J by 4 bases, with 9 bases between them. Germline lookup yields CDR1 SGHRS and CDR2 YFSETQ. The CDR3 has 14 residues. Here the CDR3 DNA reads TGCGCCAGCAGCTTAACGGGCGGCACCGGGGAGCTGTTTTTT. Translated: CASSLTGGTGELFF.

The chain recombines TRBV5-1 with TRBJ2-2, with D hard to call. Per the germline V gene, CDR1 is SGHRS and CDR2 is YFSETQ. This CDR3 is built from 12 residues. Deletions cut 2 bases from V and 3 bases from J, with 2 bases between. CDR3 sequence: CASSFDTGELFF. CDR3 bases: TGCGCCAGCAGCTTTGACACCGGGGAGCTGTTTTTT.

This clone has a handful of counts. The chain links TRBV11-2 to TRBJ2-2; TRBD2 matches 10 bases. The CDR3 length is 15 residues. CDR1 and CDR2 (germline): SGHAT, FQNNGV. V dropped 7 bases and J dropped 5; count of bases not matched to a gene: 7. The CDR3: CASTLGSGGTGELFF. CDR3 nucleotides: TGTGCCAGCACCCTCGGTAGCGGGGGGACCGGGGAGCTGTTTTTT.

This clone was seen repeatedly, ten times or more. J is TRBJ2-7 and V is TRBV14; 7 bases are shared with TRBD1. Per the germline V gene, CDR1 is SGHDN and CDR2 is FVKESK. CDR3 size: 14 residues. After removal of 4 bases from V and 6 bases from J, the junction contained 9 bases not matched to a gene. The CDR3 here is CASSPRQGEGEQYF. The CDR3 bases are TGTGCCAGCAGCCCCCGACAGGGTGAGGGCGAGCAGTACTTC.

This clone was counted a few times. This CDR3 is CASSPLPRTRNTPDTQYF. CDR3 bases: TGTGCCAGCAGCCCACTCCCCCGGACCCGAAACACGCCAGATACGCAGTATTTT. The chain recombines TRBV7-3 with TRBJ2-3; D uncertain. Germline-derived CDR1 and CDR2 are SGHTA and FQGTGA. This CDR3 has 18 residues. The V end was cut by 5 bases, the J end by 4 bases, with 25 bases between.

This chain links TRBV7-9 with TRBJ2-3; the match to TRBD2 covers 9 bases. The V gene end was trimmed by 4 bases and the J gene end by 2 bases; junction bases not matched to a gene: 4. Germline lookup yields CDR1 SEHNR and CDR2 FQNEAQ (reference sequence). This CDR3 is 15 amino acids long. The CDR3 region has the DNA TGTGCCAGCAGCTGGCGGGGGGGCGCCACAGATACGCAGTATTTT. Translating it yields CASSWRGGATDTQYF.

The J gene is TRBJ2-6, the V gene TRBV5-4, with D perhaps matching TRBD1 (5 bases). This CDR3 spans 16 amino acids. Looked up from germline, CDR1 is SGHNT and CDR2 is YYREEE (reference sequence). Trimming took 0 bases from V and 1 from J, leaving 8 bases between them. This CDR3 reads CASSLEQASGANVLTF. CDR3 bases: TGTGCCAGCAGCTTGGAACAGGCTTCTGGGGCCAACGTCCTGACTTTC.

The rearrangement joins TRBV7-6 to TRBJ2-5; D not certain. Germline CDR1 SGHVS, CDR2 FNYEAQ. There are 12 residues in the CDR3. The V gene lost 3 bases and the J gene lost 2 bases, with 4 bases spanning the gap. The CDR3 region has the DNA TGTGCCAGCAGCTTGCAGCAAGAGACCCAGTACTTC. This sequence encodes CASSLQQETQYF.

The table lists this clone with a few counts. The chain joins TRBV2 to TRBJ1-2, with D maybe TRBD1 (5 bases). CDR3 length equals 13 residues. Deletions cut 6 bases from V and 5 bases from J, with 13 bases between. Germline V gives CDR1 SNHLY, CDR2 FYNNEI. DNA for the CDR3: TGTGCCAGCAGAGACAGACTCTTGTATGGCTACACCTTC. The encoded protein is CASRDRLLYGYTF.

This clone was recorded a few times. The chain combines TRBV9 with TRBJ2-1; tentatively, D is TRBD2 (6 bases). The V end was cut by 0 bases, the J end by 7 bases, with 17 bases between. From germline, CDR1 is SGDLS and CDR2 YYNGEE. The CDR3 extends over 16 amino acids. CDR3 protein: CASSVVGSGLQNEQFF. For the CDR3, the DNA is TGTGCCAGCAGCGTAGTGGGTAGCGGTCTACAGAATGAGCAGTTCTTC.

This clone has more than one count but fewer than ten. This sequence joins TRBV9 and TRBJ1-3; D not resolved. The V end lost 0 bases, the J end lost 3 bases, and 7 bases lay between the germline ends. CDR3 size: 14 residues. The V gene's germline CDR1 is SGDLS and CDR2 YYNGEE. The DNA for the CDR3 is TGTGCCAGCAGCGTAGACAGCCGTGGAAACACCATATATTTT. Its translation: CASSVDSRGNTIYF. Using reference TRBV9 and TRBJ1-3 for the parts outside the CDR3, the full variable domain is DSGVTQTPKHLITATGQRVTLRCSPRSGDLSVYWYQQSLDQGLQFLIQYYNGEERAKGNILERFSAQQFPDLHSELNLSSLELGDSALYFCASSVDSRGNTIYFGEGSWLTVV.

This clone has just a few counts. The rearrangement links TRBV5-7 to TRBJ1-2; 7 nucleotides line up with TRBD1. TRBV5-7 is an ORF, and what it does is uncertain. The CDR3 has 13 amino acids. Trimming took 5 bases from V and 6 from J; bases not matched to a gene: 7. The CDR3 region is CASSPGGWHGYTF. As DNA, the CDR3 is TGTGCCAGCAGTCCAGGGGGTTGGCATGGCTACACCTTC.

This clone came up a few times. The chain uses TRBV28 and TRBJ2-1, with 8 positions matching TRBD2. V was pared by 4 bases and J by 1 base, with 9 bases of the junction left unmatched. Germline CDR1 and CDR2: MDHEN and SYDVKM. This CDR3 region has 17 residues. This CDR3 reads CASSSTLAGSSYNEQFF. DNA of the CDR3: TGTGCCAGCAGTTCGACCTTAGCGGGGAGTTCCTACAATGAGCAGTTCTTC.

A few counts support this clone. The junction and the germline gene differ at one end; a read error may be behind it. The rearrangement joins TRBV5-6 to TRBJ1-2; D is unclear. Germline V gene data show CDR1 as SGHDT and CDR2 as YYEEEE. CDR3 length equals 13 residues. CDR3 residues: CASSLAGQARLAF. CDR3 coding DNA: TGTGCCAGCAGCTTGGCCGGTCAGGCGAGGCTAGCTTTC.

There are a few counts of this clone. The V call is TRBV11-2, the J call TRBJ1-1; D is possibly TRBD1 (5 bases). The CDR3 runs to 13 residues. The germline gives CDR1 SGHAT, CDR2 FQNNGV. Trimming removed 5 bases at V and 11 bases at J, with 18 bases between. In nucleotides, the CDR3 is TGTGCCAGCAGCCCGCAGGGCTCGGTCGGGGCTTTCTTT. Encoded protein: CASSPQGSVGAFF.

This clone came up a few times. This chain links TRBV27 with TRBJ2-3, with D possibly TRBD1 on 6 matching bases. CDR1 is MNHEY and CDR2 is SMNVEV in the germline V gene (reference sequence). The CDR3 has 14 amino acids. With 8 bases removed from V and 2 bases from J, the gap between germline ends came to 14 bases. The CDR3: CASSTGHPTDTQYF. CDR3 DNA: TGTGCCAGCTCCACGGGACATCCCACAGATACGCAGTATTTT.

This clone was seen a handful of times. The V gene is TRBV19, the J gene TRBJ1-2, with a possible D match to TRBD1 (5 bases). Trimming cost V 3 bases and J 8 bases, with 16 bases left between them. Per the germline V gene, CDR1 is LNHDA and CDR2 is SQIVND (reference sequence). The CDR3 is 14 residues long. The CDR3 DNA sequence: TGTGCCAGTAGTATCACCGGGACTAACGGGGGCTACACCTTC. Residues: CASSITGTNGGYTF.